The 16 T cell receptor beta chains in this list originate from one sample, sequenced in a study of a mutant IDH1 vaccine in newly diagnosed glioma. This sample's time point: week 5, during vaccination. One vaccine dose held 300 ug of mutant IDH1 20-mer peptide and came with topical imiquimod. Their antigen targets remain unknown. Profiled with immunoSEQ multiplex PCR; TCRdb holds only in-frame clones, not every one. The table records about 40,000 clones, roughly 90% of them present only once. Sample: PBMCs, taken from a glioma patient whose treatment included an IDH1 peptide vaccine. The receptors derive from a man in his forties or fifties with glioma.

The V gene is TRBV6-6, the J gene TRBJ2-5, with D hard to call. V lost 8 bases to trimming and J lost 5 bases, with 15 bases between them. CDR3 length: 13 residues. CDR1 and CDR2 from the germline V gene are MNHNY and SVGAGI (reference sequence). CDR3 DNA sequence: TGTGCCAGCTCCTGGGCCCTCGGGGAGACCCAGTACTTC. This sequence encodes CASSWALGETQYF.

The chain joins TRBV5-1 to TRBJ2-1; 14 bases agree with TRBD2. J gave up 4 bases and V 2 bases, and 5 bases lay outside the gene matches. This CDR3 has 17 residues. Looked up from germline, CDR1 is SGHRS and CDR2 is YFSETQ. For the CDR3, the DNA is TGCGCCAGCAGCTTTACGGGACTAGCGGGGGTATACAATGAGCAGTTCTTC. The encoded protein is CASSFTGLAGVYNEQFF.

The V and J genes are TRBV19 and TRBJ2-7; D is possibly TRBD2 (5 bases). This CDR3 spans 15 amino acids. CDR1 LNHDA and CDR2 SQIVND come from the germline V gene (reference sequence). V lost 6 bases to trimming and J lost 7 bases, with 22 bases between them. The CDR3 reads CASSGRRSGLGEQYF. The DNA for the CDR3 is TGTGCCAGTAGCGGACGTCGCAGCGGTTTGGGGGAGCAGTACTTC.

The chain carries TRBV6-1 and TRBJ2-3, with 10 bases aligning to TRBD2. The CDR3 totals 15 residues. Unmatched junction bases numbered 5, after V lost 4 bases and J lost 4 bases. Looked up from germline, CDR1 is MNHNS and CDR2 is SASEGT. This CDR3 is CASSAAGTSADTQYF. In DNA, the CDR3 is TGTGCCAGCAGTGCTGCCGGGACTAGCGCAGATACGCAGTATTTT.

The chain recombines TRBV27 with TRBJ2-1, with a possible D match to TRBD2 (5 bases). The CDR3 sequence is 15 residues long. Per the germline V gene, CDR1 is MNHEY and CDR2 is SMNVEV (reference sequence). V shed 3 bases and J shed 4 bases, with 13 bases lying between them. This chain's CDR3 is CASSFSAPGYNEQFF. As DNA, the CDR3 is TGTGCCAGCAGTTTTAGCGCCCCGGGGTACAATGAGCAGTTCTTC.

For the CDR3, the DNA is TGCGCCAGCAGCCAAGATTCGGGCGACCTATCCGCCGGGGAGCTGTTTTTT. The encoded protein is CASSQDSGDLSAGELFF. The chain recombines TRBV4-1 with TRBJ2-2; D call uncertain. CDR1 and CDR2 (germline): MGHRA, YSYEKL. Trimming stripped 0 bases from V and 6 bases from J, with 17 bases between. The CDR3 runs to 17 residues.

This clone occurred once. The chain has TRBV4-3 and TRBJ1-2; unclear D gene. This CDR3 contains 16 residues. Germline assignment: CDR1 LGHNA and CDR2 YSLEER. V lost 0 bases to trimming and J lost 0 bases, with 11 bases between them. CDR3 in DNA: TGCGCCAGCAGCCAAGATGCGGGCAGAGCTAACTATGGCTACACCTTC. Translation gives CASSQDAGRANYGYTF.

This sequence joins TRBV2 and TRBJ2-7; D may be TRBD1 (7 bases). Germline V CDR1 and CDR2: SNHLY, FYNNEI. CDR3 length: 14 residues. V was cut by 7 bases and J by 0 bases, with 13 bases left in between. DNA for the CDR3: TGTGCCAGCAAGAGTCAGGGGGGCTCCTACGAGCAGTACTTC. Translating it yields CASKSQGGSYEQYF. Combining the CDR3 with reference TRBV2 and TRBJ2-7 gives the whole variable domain EPEVTQTPSHQVTQMGQEVILRCVPISNHLYFYWYRQILGQKVEFLVSFYNNEISEKSEIFDDQFSVERPDGSNFTLKIRSTKLEDSAMYFCASKSQGGSYEQYFGPGTRLTVT.

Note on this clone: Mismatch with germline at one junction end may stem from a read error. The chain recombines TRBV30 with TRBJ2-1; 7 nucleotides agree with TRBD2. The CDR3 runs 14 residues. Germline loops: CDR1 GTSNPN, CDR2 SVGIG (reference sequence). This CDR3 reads CAGRGGAFYNEQFF. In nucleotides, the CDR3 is TGTGCCGGGAGGGGCGGGGCATTCTACAATGAGCAGTTCTTC.

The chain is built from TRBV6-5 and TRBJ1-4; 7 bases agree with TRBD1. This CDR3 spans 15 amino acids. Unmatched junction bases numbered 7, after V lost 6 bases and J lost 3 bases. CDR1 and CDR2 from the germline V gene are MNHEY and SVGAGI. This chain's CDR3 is CASRKTGFANEKLFF. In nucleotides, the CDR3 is TGTGCCAGCAGGAAGACAGGGTTCGCTAATGAAAAACTGTTTTTT.

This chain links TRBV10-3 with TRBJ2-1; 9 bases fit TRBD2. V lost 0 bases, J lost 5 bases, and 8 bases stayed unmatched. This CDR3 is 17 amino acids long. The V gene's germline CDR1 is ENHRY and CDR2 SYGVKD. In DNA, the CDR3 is TGTGCCATCAGTGAGTCAGTGGCTAGCGGGGACAACAATGAGCAGTTCTTC. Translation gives CAISESVASGDNNEQFF.

CDR3 bases: TGTGCCAGCAGTCACCGGGACAGGGGGTCCTACGAGCAGTACTTC. This codes for CASSHRDRGSYEQYF. The chain links TRBV7-8 to TRBJ2-7, with 11 nucleotides matching TRBD1. Per germline, CDR1 SGHVS and CDR2 FQNEAQ. CDR3 length: 15 residues. V lost 6 bases, J lost 1 base, and 5 bases stayed unmatched. Complete variable domain (other parts from reference TRBV7-8 and TRBJ2-7): GAGVSQSPRYKVAKRGQDVALRCDPISGHVSLFWYQQALGQGPEFLTYFQNEAQLDKSGLPSDRFFAERPEGSVSTLKIQRTQQEDSAVYLCASSHRDRGSYEQYFGPGTRLTVT.

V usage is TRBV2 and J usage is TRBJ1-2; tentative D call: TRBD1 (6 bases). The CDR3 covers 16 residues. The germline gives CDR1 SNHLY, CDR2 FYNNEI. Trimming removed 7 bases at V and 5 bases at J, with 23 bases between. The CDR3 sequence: CASTPDSSRISYGYTF. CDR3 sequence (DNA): TGTGCCAGCACCCCGGACAGTTCGCGCATCTCATATGGCTACACCTTC.

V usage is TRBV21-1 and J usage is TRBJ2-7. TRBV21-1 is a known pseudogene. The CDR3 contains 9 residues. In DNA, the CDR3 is TGTGCCGGGGCCTACGAGCAGTACTTC. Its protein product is CAGAYEQYF.

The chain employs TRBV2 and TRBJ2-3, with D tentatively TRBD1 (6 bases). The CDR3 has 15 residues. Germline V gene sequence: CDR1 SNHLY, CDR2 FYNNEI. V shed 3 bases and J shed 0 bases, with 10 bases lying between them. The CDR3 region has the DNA TGTGCCAGCAGTGATACAGGGTATAGCACAGATACGCAGTATTTT. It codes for CASSDTGYSTDTQYF.

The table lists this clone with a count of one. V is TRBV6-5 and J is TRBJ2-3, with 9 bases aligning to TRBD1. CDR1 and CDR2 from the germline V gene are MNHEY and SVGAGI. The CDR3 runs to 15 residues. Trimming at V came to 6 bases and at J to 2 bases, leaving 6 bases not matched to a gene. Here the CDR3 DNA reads TGTGCCAGCAGGGCCGGGACAGGGTACACAGATACGCAGTATTTT. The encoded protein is CASRAGTGYTDTQYF.